Sequencing of this T cell receptor (beta chain) was carried out in a study of identifying expanded T cells in peripheral blood. Findings and caveats of the study: Over about two and four weeks, about 15 and 19 clones changed, versus 1.2 between replicates.

With regard to this clone: The antigen is not known.

The CDR3 is made up of 13 amino acids. Per germline, CDR1 SEHNR and CDR2 FQNEAQ (reference sequence). The data were produced by immunoSEQ multiplex PCR, yet TCRdb's version contains in-frame clones alone and is incomplete. The sample consists of over 100,000 clones, roughly 90% of them appearing once. This clonotype originated in a person aged 18 to 75 in good health. Sequences were obtained from blood. The chain joins TRBV7-9 to TRBJ2-3, with 10 positions matching TRBD1. The CDR3 DNA sequence: TGTGCTCCAGGAGGGACAGGGGCCAATACGCAGTATTTT. This sequence encodes CAPGGTGANTQYF.